This record looks at one T cell receptor beta chain sequence and its context. This specimen belongs to a study of blood T cell repertoires in COVID-19. Turning to the study itself: Sites in the United States, Italy and Spain provided acute and convalescent COVID-19 samples. T cells, B-cell-depleted T cells, or PBMCs provided the cDNA or gDNA that served as material.

Methods used by the authors: Reference gene primer amplification in the assay estimated nucleated cell counts. Some clones are missing from TCRdb's copy, which holds only in-frame ones; the method was immunoSEQ multiplex PCR. V, J and clone size reflect that table, while D and trimming were determined from the DNA. This sample yields fewer than 250,000 clones, of which over 80% are seen a single time; about 6.3% belongs to the top ten. Sequences were obtained from peripheral blood. The source is a woman aged 55-70 years with active or convalescent COVID-19.

The CDR3 sequence: CASSPRGSYTF. The CDR3, as DNA: TGTGCCAGCAGCCCCCGGGGGAGCTACACCTTC. This chain connects TRBV6-5 to TRBJ1-2; possible D gene TRBD1, 5 bases. V lost 6 bases to trimming and J lost 9 bases, with 11 bases between them. The germline V gene encodes CDR1 MNHEY and CDR2 SVGAGI. There are 11 residues in the CDR3.